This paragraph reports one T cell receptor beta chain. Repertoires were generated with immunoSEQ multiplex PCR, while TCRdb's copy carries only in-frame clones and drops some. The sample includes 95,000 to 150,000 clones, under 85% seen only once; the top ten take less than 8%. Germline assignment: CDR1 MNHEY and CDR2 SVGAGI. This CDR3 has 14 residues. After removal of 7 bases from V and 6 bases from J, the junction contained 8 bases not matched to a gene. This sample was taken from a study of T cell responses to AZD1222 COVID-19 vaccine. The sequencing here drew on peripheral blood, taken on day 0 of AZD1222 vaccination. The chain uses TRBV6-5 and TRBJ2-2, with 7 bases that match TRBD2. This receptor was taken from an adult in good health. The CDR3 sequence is CASKGLAGAGELFF. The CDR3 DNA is TGTGCCAGCAAGGGACTGGCGGGGGCCGGGGAGCTGTTTTTT.